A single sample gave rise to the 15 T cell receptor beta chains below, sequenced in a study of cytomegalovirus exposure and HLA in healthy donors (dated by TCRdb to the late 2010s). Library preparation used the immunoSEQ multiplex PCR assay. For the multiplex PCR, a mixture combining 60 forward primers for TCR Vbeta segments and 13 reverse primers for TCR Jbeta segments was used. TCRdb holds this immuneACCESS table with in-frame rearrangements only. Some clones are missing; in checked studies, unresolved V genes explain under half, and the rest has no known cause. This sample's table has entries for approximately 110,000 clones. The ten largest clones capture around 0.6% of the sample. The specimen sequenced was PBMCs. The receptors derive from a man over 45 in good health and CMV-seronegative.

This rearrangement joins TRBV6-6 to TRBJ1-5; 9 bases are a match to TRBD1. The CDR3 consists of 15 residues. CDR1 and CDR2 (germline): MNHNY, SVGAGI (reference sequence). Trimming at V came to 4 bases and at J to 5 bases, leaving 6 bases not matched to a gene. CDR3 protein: CASSSTGQGDQPQHF. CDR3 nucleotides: TGTGCCAGCAGTTCCACGGGACAGGGAGATCAGCCCCAGCATTTT.

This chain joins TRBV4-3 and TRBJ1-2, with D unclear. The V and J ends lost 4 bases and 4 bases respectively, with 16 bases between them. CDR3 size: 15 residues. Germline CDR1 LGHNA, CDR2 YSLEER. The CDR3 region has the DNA TGCGCCAGCAGCCCCGCTTGGGCCCTAAGCTATGGCTACACCTTC. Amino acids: CASSPAWALSYGYTF.

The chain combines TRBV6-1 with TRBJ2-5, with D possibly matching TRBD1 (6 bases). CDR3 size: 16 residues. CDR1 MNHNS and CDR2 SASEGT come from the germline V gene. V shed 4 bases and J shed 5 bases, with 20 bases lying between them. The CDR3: CASSAQGVEQMETQYF. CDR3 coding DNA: TGTGCCAGCAGTGCACAGGGAGTTGAGCAGATGGAGACCCAGTACTTC.

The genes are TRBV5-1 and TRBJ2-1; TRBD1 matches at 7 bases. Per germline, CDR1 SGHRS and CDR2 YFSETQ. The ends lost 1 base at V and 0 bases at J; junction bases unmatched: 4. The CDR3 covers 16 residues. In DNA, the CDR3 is TGCGCCAGCAGCTTGCCTTGGACAGGCTCCTACAATGAGCAGTTCTTC. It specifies CASSLPWTGSYNEQFF.

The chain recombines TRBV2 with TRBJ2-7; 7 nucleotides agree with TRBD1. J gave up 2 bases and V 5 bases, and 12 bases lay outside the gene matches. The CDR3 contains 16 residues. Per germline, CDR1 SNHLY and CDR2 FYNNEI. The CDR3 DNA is TGTGCCAGCAGTCTAACCGTCGGGACAGAGCCCTACGAGCAGTACTTC. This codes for CASSLTVGTEPYEQYF.

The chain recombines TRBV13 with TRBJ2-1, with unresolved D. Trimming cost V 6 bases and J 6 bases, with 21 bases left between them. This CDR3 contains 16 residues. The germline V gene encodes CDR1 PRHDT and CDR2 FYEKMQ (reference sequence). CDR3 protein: CASSAYARSPRNEQFF. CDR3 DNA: TGTGCCAGCAGTGCCTACGCCCGAAGCCCTCGCAATGAGCAGTTCTTC.

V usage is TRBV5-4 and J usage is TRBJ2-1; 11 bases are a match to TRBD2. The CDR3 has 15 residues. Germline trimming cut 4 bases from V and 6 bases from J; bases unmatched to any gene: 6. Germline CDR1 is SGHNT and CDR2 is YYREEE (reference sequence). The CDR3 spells CASSPGLAEPNEQFF. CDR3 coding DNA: TGTGCCAGCAGCCCGGGACTAGCGGAGCCCAATGAGCAGTTCTTC.

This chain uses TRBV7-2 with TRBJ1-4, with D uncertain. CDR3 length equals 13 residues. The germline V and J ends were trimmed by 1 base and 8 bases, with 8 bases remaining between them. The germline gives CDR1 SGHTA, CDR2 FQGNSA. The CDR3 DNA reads TGTGCCAGCAGCTTAGTTGGTCGGGAAAAACTGTTTTTT. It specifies CASSLVGREKLFF.

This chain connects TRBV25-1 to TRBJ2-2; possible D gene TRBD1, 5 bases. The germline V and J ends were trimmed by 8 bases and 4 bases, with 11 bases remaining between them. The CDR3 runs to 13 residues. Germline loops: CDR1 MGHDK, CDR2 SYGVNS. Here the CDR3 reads CASLDRPTGELFF. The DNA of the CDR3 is TGTGCCAGCCTTGACAGACCCACCGGGGAGCTGTTTTTT.

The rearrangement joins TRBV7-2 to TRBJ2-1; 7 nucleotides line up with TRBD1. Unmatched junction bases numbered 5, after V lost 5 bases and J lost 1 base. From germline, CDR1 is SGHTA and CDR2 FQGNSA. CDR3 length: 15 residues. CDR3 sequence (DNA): TGTGCCAGCAGCCGCGACAGGGTATCCTACAATGAGCAGTTCTTC. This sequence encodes CASSRDRVSYNEQFF.

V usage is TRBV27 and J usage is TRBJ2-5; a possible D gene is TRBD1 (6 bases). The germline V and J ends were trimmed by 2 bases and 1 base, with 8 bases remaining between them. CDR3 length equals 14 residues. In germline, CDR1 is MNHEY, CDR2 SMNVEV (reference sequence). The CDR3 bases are TGTGCCAGCAGTTTAGACAGGTTCCAAGAGACCCAGTACTTC. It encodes CASSLDRFQETQYF.

In DNA, the CDR3 is TGTGCCATTACGGGGGGACAGGGCCCTTATGGCTACACCTTC. Protein product: CAITGGQGPYGYTF. The V call is TRBV6-1, the J call TRBJ1-2; TRBD1 aligns across 9 bases. CDR1 is MNHNS and CDR2 is SASEGT in the germline V gene. Trimming cost V 10 bases and J 5 bases; bases outside gene matches: 11. The CDR3 is 14 amino acids.

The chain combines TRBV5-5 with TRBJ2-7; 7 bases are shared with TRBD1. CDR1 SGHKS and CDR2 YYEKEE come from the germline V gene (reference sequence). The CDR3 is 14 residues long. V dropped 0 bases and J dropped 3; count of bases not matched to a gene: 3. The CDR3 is CASSLEPGGYEQYF. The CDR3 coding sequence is TGTGCCAGCAGCTTGGAGCCAGGGGGCTACGAGCAGTACTTC.

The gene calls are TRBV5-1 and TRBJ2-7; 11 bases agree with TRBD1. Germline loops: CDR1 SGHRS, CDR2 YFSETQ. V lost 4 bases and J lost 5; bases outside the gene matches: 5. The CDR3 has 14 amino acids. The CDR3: CASSDRTGGDEQYF. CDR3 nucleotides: TGCGCCAGCAGCGACCGGACAGGGGGCGACGAGCAGTACTTC.

CDR3 DNA sequence: TGTGCCAGCTCACCCCAATCGGAGGGCTGGAAAACTTATGGCTACACCTTC. Amino acids: CASSPQSEGWKTYGYTF. The chain recombines TRBV18 with TRBJ1-2; D is ambiguous. Per the germline V gene, CDR1 is KGHSH and CDR2 is LQKENI. This CDR3 is 17 amino acids long. Trimming shortened V by 3 bases and J by 5 bases, and 22 bases separated the two germline ends.